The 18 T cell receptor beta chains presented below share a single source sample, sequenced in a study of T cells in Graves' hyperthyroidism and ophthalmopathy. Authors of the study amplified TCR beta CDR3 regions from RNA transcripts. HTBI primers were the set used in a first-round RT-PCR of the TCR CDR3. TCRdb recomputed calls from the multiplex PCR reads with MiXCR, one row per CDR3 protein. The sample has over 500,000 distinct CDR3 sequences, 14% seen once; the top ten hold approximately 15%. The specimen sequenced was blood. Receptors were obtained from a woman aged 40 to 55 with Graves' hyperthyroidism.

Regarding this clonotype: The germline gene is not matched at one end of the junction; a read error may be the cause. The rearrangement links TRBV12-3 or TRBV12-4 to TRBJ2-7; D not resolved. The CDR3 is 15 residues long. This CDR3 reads CASSLWPPLSYDTSF. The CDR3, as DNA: TGTGCCAGCAGTTTATGGCCTCCGCTATCCTACGACACCTCCTTC.

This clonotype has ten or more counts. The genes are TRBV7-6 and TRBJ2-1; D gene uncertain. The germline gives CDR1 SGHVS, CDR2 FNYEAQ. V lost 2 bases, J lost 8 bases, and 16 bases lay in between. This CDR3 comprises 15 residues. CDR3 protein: CASSLSVLARDEQFF. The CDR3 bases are TGTGCCAGCAGCTTATCCGTTTTAGCCCGAGATGAGCAGTTCTTC.

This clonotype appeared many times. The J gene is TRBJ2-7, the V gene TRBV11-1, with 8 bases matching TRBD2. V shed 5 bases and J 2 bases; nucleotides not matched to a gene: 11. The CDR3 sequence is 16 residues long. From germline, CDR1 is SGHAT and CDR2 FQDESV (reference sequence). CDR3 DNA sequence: TGTGCCAGCAGCATTCGGAGTAGCGGGGAACCCTACGAGCAGTACTTC. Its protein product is CASSIRSSGEPYEQYF.

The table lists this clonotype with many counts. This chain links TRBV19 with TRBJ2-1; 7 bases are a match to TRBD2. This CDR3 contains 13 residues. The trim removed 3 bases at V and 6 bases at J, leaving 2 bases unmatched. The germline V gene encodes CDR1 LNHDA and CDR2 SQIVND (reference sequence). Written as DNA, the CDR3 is TGTGCCAGTAGTATTGCTAGCGGCAATGAGCAGTTCTTC. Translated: CASSIASGNEQFF.

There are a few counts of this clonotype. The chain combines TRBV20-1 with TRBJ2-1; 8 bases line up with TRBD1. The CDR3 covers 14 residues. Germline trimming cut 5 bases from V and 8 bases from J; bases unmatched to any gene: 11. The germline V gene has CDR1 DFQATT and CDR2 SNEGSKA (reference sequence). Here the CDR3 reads CSAARTGRIDEQFF. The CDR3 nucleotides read TGCAGTGCTGCACGGACAGGGAGAATCGATGAGCAGTTCTTC.

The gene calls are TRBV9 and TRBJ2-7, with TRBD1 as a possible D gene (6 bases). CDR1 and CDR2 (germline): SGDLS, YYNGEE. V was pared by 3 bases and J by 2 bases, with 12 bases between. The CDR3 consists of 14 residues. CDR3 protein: CASSARDTTYEQYF. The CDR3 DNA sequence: TGTGCCAGCAGCGCCCGGGACACCACCTACGAGCAGTACTTC.

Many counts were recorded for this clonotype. The CDR3 nucleotides read TGTGCCAGCGCTCGGCAACAGGCTAATGAAAAACTGTTTTTT. Protein: CASARQQANEKLFF. The chain joins TRBV18 to TRBJ1-4, with D tentatively TRBD1 (5 bases). Trimming removed 8 bases from V and 3 bases from J, with 13 bases in between. Germline V gene data show CDR1 as KGHSH and CDR2 as LQKENI. The CDR3 is 14 residues long.

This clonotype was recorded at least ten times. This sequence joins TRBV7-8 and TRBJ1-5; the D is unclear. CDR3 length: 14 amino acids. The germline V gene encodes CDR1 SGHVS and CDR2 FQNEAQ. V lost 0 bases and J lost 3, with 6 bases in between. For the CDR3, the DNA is TGTGCCAGCAGCTTAGCGGTGGACAATCAGCCCCAGCATTTT. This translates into CASSLAVDNQPQHF.

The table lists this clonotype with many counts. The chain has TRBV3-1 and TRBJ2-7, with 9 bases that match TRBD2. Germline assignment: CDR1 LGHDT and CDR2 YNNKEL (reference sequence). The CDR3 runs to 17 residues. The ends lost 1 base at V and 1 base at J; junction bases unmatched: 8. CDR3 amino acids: CASSQGSSGTVSYEQYF. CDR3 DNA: TGTGCCAGCAGCCAAGGATCTAGCGGGACCGTTTCCTACGAGCAGTACTTC.

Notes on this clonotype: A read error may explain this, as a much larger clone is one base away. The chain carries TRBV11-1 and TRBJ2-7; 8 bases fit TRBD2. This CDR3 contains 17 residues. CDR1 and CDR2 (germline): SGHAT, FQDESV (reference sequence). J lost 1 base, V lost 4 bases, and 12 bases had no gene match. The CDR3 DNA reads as TGTGCCAGCAGCTCCACCCCTGTGACTAGCGTTTCCTACGAGCAGTACTTC. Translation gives CASSSTPVTSVSYEQYF.

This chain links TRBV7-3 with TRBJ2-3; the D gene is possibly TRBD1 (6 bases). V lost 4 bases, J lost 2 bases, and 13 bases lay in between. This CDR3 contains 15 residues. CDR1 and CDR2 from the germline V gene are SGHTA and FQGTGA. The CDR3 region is CASSSQGLVTDTQYF. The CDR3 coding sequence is TGTGCCAGCAGCTCTCAGGGGCTCGTCACAGATACGCAGTATTTT.

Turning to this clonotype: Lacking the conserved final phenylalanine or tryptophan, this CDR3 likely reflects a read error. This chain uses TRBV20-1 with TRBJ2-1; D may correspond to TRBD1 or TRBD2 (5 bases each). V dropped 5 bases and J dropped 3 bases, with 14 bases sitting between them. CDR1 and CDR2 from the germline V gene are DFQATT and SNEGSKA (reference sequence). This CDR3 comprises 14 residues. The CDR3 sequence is CSAYGTVSYNEQFL. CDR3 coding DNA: TGCAGTGCTTATGGGACGGTGAGCTACAATGAGCAGTTCCTC.

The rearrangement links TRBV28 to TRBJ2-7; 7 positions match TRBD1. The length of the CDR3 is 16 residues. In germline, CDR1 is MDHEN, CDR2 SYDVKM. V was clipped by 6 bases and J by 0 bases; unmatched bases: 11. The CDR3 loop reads CASRLLGTESSYEQYF. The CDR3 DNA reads TGTGCCAGCAGACTCCTGGGGACAGAGAGCTCCTACGAGCAGTACTTC.

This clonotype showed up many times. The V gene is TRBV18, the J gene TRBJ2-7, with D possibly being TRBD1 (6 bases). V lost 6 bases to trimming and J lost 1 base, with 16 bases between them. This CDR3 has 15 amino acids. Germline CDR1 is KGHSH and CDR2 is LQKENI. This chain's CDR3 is CASSPGVGQSYEQYF. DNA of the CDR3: TGTGCCAGCTCCCCCGGTGTTGGACAGTCCTACGAGCAGTACTTC.

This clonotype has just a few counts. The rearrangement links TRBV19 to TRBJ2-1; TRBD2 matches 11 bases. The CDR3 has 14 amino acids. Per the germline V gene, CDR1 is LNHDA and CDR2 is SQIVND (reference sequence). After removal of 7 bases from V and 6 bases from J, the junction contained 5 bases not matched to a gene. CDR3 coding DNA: TGTGCCAGTAAAATAGCGGGAGGGATCAATGAGCAGTTCTTC. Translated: CASKIAGGINEQFF.

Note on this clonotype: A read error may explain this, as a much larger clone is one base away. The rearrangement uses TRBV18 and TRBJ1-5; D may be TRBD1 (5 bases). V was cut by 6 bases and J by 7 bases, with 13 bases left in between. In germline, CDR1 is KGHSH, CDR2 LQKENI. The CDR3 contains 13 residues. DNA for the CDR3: TGTGCCAGCTCGCCTAACAGGCTGCAGCCCCAGCATTTT. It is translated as CASSPNRLQPQHF.

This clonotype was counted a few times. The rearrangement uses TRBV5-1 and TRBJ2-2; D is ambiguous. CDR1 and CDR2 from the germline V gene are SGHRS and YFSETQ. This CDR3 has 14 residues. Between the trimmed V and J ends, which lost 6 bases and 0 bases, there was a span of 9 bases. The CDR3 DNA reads TGCGCCAGCATGCAGTTTGCGAACACCGGGGAGCTGTTTTTT. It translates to CASMQFANTGELFF.

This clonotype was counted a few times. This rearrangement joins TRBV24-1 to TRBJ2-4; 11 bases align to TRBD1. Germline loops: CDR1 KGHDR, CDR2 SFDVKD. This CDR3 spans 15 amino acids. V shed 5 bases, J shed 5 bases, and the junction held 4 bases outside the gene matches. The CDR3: CATSAPGQGENIQYF. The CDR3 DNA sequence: TGTGCCACCAGTGCCCCGGGACAGGGGGAAAACATTCAGTACTTC.